The rows below give T cell receptor beta chains drawn from one sample of a study of CD8+ T cells in alopecia areata. Only in-frame clones appear in the TCRdb table, and some are missing; sequencing was by immunoSEQ multiplex PCR. The profile covers 150,000 to 200,000 clones, with 67% appearing a single time and over 9.5% taken by the ten largest. This material consisted of CD8+ T cells sorted from blood, taken at week 0. The receptors derive from a human donor with alopecia areata. Each CDR3 is given with its conserved first and last residue. D genes are given only for firm matches. Expanded clones get a size class; other rows say once, few or many, or leave the size out.

size,J,V,D,CDR3,DNA
once,TRBJ2-2,TRBV30,TRBD2,CAWSGLRGRHTGELFF,TGTGCCTGGAGTGGGTTGCGGGGGAGGCACACCGGGGAGCTGTTTTTT
NA,TRBJ2-1,TRBV2,TRBD1,CASSGLRDRGDGEQFF,TGTGCCAGCAGTGGCTTAAGGGACAGGGGGGATGGGGAGCAGTTCTTC
NA,TRBJ2-1,TRBV30,TRBD1,CAWNRGNEQFF,TGTGCCTGGAACAGGGGCAATGAGCAGTTCTTC
NA,TRBJ2-7,TRBV25-1,NA,CASSEGSQQHF,TGTGCCAGCAGTGAAGGTTCCCAGCAGCACTTC
NA,TRBJ2-3,TRBV6-5,TRBD2,CASKVWGGTVDTQYF,TGTGCCAGCAAGGTCTGGGGGGGTACTGTAGATACGCAGTATTTT
NA,TRBJ1-5,TRBV27,TRBD1,CASSLGQGINQPQHF,TGTGCCAGCAGCCTTGGACAGGGGATCAATCAGCCCCAGCATTTT
few,TRBJ1-1,TRBV2,NA,CASSDLGGTNTEAFF,TGTGCCAGCAGTGATTTGGGGGGAACGAACACTGAAGCTTTCTTT
NA,TRBJ2-7,TRBV29-1,TRBD2,CSVEEVGGTYEQYF,TGCAGCGTTGAAGAAGTGGGGGGGACCTACGAGCAGTACTTC
NA,TRBJ2-7,TRBV19,TRBD1,CASRPGQGAYEQYF,TGTGCCAGTAGACCTGGACAGGGGGCCTACGAGCAGTACTTC
few,TRBJ1-6,TRBV9,NA,CASGGRNSPLHF,TGTGCCAGCGGGGGCCGTAATTCACCCCTCCACTTT
NA,TRBJ1-1,TRBV30,NA,CAWSSEGEAFF,TGTGCCTGGAGTTCCGAGGGGGAAGCTTTCTTT
NA,TRBJ2-2,TRBV2,TRBD2,CASNPTGTRFTGELFF,TGTGCCAGCAATCCAACCGGGACTAGATTCACCGGGGAGCTGTTTTTT
NA,TRBJ2-3,TRBV4-1,NA,CASSQELRDTQYF,TGCGCCAGCAGCCAAGAGTTGCGGGATACGCAGTATTTT
NA,TRBJ1-2,TRBV29-1,NA,CSVESRLNYGYTF,TGCAGCGTTGAAAGTCGCTTGAACTATGGCTACACCTTC
NA,TRBJ2-1,TRBV9,NA,CASSAGGGGSAYNEQFF,TGTGCCAGCAGCGCCGGTGGCGGCGGTTCTGCCTACAATGAGCAGTTCTTC
few,TRBJ2-7,TRBV30,NA,CAWAGPSEQYF,TGTGCCTGGGCAGGGCCATCCGAGCAGTACTTC
NA,TRBJ1-2,TRBV29-1,TRBD1,CSVIKGQGVEVTF,TGCAGCGTAATAAAGGGACAGGGGGTCGAAGTCACCTTC
NA,TRBJ2-2,TRBV2,TRBD1,CANLRGTGETGELFF,TGTGCCAACCTCAGGGGGACAGGGGAGACCGGGGAGCTGTTTTTT
few,TRBJ2-1,TRBV7-9,TRBD2,CASSLEASGGALDEQFF,TGTGCCAGCAGCTTAGAGGCTAGCGGGGGGGCATTGGATGAGCAGTTCTTC
NA,TRBJ2-3,TRBV25-1,NA,CASYLEGDTQYF,TGTGCCAGCTACCTAGAGGGAGATACGCAGTATTTT
NA,TRBJ1-6,TRBV27,TRBD1,CASSRMTGGNSPLHF,TGTGCCAGCAGCCGTATGACAGGGGGTAATTCACCCCTCCACTTT
NA,TRBJ2-5,TRBV7-9,NA,CASSLRRETQYF,TGTGCCAGCAGCCTGAGACGGGAGACCCAGTACTTC
NA,TRBJ2-2,TRBV6-5,TRBD1,CASSYDRGGTGELFF,TGTGCCAGCAGTTACGACAGGGGAGGCACCGGGGAGCTGTTTTTT
NA,TRBJ2-1,TRBV27,NA,CASSLSGGYNEQFF,TGTGCCAGCAGTTTATCGGGGGGATACAATGAGCAGTTCTTC
few,TRBJ2-7,TRBV5-6,NA,CASSLGYGLNEQYF,TGTGCCAGCAGCTTGGGTTATGGGCTCAACGAGCAGTACTTC
NA,TRBJ2-6,TRBV7-9,NA,CASSSGANVLTF,TGTGCCAGCAGCTCTGGGGCCAACGTCCTGACTTTC
NA,TRBJ2-2,TRBV30,NA,CAWTLTSWVGGELFF,TGTGCCTGGACTCTTACTAGCTGGGTCGGCGGGGAGCTGTTTTTT
NA,TRBJ1-5,TRBV9,NA,CASSVGWDQPQHF,TGTGCCAGCAGCGTAGGGTGGGATCAGCCCCAGCATTTT
NA,TRBJ1-5,TRBV2,NA,CASSVWGGSNQPQHF,TGTGCCAGCAGTGTTTGGGGCGGGAGCAATCAGCCCCAGCATTTT
NA,TRBJ2-7,TRBV29-1,NA,CSVPVPRHGSYEQYF,TGCAGCGTCCCAGTACCCCGACATGGCTCCTACGAGCAGTACTTC
few,TRBJ2-5,TRBV15,NA,CATSREEEGQETQYF,TGTGCCACCAGCAGAGAAGAGGAGGGGCAAGAGACCCAGTACTTC